A single sample gave rise to the 2 T cell receptor beta chains below, sequenced in a study of cytomegalovirus exposure and HLA in healthy donors. Vbeta (60) and Jbeta (13) primers were used in the PCR. Produced via immunoSEQ multiplex PCR; TCRdb's table is partial and in-frame only. The data contain under 140,000 clones, over 60% of them seen just once; the ten biggest clones take up around 3%. Input material: PBMCs. The receptors shown here come from a woman aged 60-70 years in good health and CMV-seropositive.

The rearrangement uses TRBV14 and TRBJ1-1; 7 bases are a match to TRBD1. There are 19 residues in the CDR3. The V gene end was trimmed by 8 bases and the J gene end by 0 bases; junction bases not matched to a gene: 21. CDR1 SGHDN and CDR2 FVKESK come from the germline V gene. The CDR3 sequence: CASSPTIPGKGALNTEAFF. CDR3 in DNA: TGTGCCAGCTCTCCCACTATTCCTGGGAAGGGGGCTTTGAACACTGAAGCTTTCTTT.

This clone showed up just a few times. The chain is built from TRBV2 and TRBJ2-1; D is perhaps TRBD1 (5 bases). V was trimmed by 4 bases and J by 3 bases, leaving 22 bases between them. Looked up from germline, CDR1 is SNHLY and CDR2 is FYNNEI. This CDR3 is built from 18 residues. The chain's CDR3 is CASSAPVNQGLYYNEQFF. For the CDR3, the DNA is TGTGCCAGCAGTGCCCCTGTCAACCAGGGTCTCTACTACAATGAGCAGTTCTTC.